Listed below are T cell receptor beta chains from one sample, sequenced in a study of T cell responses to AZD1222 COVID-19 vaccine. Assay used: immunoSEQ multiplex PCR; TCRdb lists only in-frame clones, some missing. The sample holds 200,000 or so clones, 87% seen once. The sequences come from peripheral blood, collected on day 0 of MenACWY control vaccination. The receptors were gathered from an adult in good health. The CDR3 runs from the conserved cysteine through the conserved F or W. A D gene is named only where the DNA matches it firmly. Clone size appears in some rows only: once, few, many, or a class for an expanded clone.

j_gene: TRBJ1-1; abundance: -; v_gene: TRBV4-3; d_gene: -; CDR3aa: CASSQEAVGGWTEAFF; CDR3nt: TGCGCCAGCAGCCAAGAGGCGGTCGGGGGCTGGACTGAAGCTTTCTTT
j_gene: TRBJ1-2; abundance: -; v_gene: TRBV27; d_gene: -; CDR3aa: CASSLSRVSGYTF; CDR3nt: TGTGCCAGCAGTTTATCCAGGGTTAGTGGCTACACCTTC
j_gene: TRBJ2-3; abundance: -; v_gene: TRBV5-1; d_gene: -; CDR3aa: CASSPRTGTDTQYF; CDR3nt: TGCGCCAGCAGCCCACGGACCGGCACAGATACGCAGTATTTT
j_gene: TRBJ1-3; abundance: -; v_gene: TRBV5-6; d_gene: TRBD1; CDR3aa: CASSSGGGNTIYF; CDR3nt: TGTGCCAGCAGCTCAGGGGGCGGAAACACCATATATTTT
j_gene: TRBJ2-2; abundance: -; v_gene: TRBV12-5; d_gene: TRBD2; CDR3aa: CASGLAGLAGALSGELFF; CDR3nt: TGTGCTAGTGGTTTGGCCGGACTAGCGGGAGCTTTGTCCGGGGAGCTGTTTTTT
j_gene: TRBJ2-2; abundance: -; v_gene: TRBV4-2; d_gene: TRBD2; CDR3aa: CASSPEFLLAGETGELFF; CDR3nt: TGTGCCAGCAGCCCTGAGTTTCTTCTAGCGGGAGAAACCGGGGAGCTGTTTTTT
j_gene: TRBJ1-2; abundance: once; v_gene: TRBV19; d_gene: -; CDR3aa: CASSIDDSYGYTF; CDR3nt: TGTGCCAGTAGTATTGATGACAGCTATGGCTACACCTTC
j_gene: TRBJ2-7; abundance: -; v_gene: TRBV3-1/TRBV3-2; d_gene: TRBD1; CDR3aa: CASSQVTGSFYEQYF; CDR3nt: TGTGCCAGCAGCCAAGTGACAGGGTCTTTTTACGAGCAGTACTTC
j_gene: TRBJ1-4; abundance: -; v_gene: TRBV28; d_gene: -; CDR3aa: CASSLPDGEVKLFF; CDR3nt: TGTGCCAGCAGTCTACCGGATGGGGAGGTAAAACTGTTTTTT
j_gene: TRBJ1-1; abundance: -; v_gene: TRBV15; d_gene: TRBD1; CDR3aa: CATSRGDRRDTEAFF; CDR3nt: TGTGCCACCAGCAGGGGGGACAGAAGGGACACTGAAGCTTTCTTT
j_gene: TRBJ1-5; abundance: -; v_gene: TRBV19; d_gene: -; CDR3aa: CASSILGEGGQPQHF; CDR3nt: TGTGCCAGTAGTATATTAGGGGAAGGCGGTCAGCCCCAGCATTTT
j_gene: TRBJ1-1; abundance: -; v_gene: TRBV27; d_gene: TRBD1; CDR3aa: CASSLSYRGYTEAFF; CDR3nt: TGTGCCAGCAGTTTATCCTACAGGGGATACACTGAAGCTTTCTTT
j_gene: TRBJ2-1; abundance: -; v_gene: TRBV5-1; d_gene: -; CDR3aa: CASSLDRVSYNEQFF; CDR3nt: TGCGCCAGCAGCTTGGATAGGGTTTCCTACAATGAGCAGTTCTTC
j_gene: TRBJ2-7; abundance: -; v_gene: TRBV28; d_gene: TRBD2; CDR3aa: CASSPPTMGTSGRPTENYEQYF; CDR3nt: TGTGCCAGCAGTCCACCTACAATGGGGACTAGCGGGAGGCCAACGGAGAACTACGAGCAGTACTTC
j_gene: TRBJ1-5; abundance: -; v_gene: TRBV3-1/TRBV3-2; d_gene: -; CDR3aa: CASSQDGYSNQPQHF; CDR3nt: TGTGCCAGCAGCCAAGACGGATATAGCAATCAGCCCCAGCATTTT
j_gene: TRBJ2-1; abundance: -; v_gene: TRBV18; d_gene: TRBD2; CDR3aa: CASSPPGTSDYNEQFF; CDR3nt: TGTGCCAGCTCACCCCCAGGGACTAGCGACTACAATGAGCAGTTCTTC
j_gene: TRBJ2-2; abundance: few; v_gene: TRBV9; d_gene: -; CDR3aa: CASSVRFTGELFF; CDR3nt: TGTGCCAGCAGCGTACGGTTCACCGGGGAGCTGTTTTTT
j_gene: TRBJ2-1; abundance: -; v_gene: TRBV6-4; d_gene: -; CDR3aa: CASSAEGPYNEQFF; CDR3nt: TGTGCCAGCAGTGCCGAGGGCCCCTACAATGAGCAGTTCTTC
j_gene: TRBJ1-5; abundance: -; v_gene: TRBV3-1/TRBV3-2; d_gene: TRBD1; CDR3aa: CASSQGRVSGQEVHQPQHF; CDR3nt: TGTGCCAGCAGCCAAGGAAGAGTTTCGGGACAGGAGGTTCATCAGCCCCAGCATTTT
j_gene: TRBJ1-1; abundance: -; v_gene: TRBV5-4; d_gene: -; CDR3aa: CASSPGAVMNTEAFF; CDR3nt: TGTGCCAGCAGCCCCGGAGCGGTCATGAACACTGAAGCTTTCTTT
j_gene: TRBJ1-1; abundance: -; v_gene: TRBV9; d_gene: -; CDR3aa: CASSVGRGGSTEAFF; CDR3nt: TGTGCCAGCAGCGTAGGAAGGGGAGGCAGCACTGAAGCTTTCTTT
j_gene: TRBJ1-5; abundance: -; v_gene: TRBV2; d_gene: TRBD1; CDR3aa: CASTVRTGHQPQHF; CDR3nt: TGTGCCAGCACGGTACGGACAGGACATCAGCCCCAGCATTTT
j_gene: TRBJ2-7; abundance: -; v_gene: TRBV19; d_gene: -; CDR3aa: CASSRTGTPSEEQYF; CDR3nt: TGTGCCAGTAGTCGGACCGGGACTCCATCGGAGGAGCAGTACTTC
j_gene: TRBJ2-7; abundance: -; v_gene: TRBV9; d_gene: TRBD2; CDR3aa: CASSVDLTSEDEQYF; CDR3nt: TGTGCCAGCAGCGTAGATTTGACTAGCGAGGACGAGCAGTACTTC
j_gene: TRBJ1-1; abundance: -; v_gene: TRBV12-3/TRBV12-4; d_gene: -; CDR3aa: CASSFAENTEAFF; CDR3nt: TGTGCCAGCAGTTTCGCAGAGAACACTGAAGCTTTCTTT
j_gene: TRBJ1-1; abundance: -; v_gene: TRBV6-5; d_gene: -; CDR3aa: CASSYSGGMNTEAFF; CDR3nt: TGTGCCAGCAGTTACTCGGGAGGGATGAACACTGAAGCTTTCTTT
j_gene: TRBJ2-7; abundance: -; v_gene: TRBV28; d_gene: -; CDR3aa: CASSPNGEQYF; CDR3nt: TGTGCCAGCAGTCCTAATGGGGAGCAGTACTTC
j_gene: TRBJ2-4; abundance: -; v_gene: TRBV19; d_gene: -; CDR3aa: CATRDRSKNIQYF; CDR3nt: TGTGCCACTAGAGACAGATCCAAAAACATTCAGTACTTC
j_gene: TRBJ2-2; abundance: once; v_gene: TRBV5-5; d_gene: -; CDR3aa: CASSLDSANTGELFF; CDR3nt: TGTGCCAGCAGCTTGGACAGCGCGAACACCGGGGAGCTGTTTTTT
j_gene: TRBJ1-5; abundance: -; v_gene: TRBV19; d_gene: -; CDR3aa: CASSINREWFQPQHF; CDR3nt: TGTGCCAGTAGTATCAACAGGGAGTGGTTCCAGCCCCAGCATTTT
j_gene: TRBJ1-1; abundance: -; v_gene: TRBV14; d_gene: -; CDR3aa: CASSQDLAGRAFF; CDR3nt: TGTGCCAGCAGCCAAGATCTGGCGGGGCGAGCTTTCTTT
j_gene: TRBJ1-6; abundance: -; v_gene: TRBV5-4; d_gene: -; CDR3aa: CAGGSNNSPLHF; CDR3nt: TGTGCCGGGGGGTCCAACAATTCACCCCTCCACTTT
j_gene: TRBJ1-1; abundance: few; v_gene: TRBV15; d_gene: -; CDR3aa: CATSRPQGGSTEAFF; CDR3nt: TGTGCCACCAGCAGACCACAGGGAGGGAGCACTGAAGCTTTCTTT
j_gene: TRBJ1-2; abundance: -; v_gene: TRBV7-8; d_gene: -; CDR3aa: CASSLFGGEIYGYTF; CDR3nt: TGTGCCAGCAGCTTATTTGGGGGGGAGATCTATGGCTACACCTTC
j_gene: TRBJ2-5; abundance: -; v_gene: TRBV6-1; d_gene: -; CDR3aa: CASSESRAQETQYF; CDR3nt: TGTGCCAGCAGTGAAAGTCGGGCGCAAGAGACCCAGTACTTC
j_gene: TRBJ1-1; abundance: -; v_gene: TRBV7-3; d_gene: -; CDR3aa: CASSLRGQQNTEAFF; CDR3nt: TGTGCCAGCAGCTTAAGGGGACAACAGAACACTGAAGCTTTCTTT
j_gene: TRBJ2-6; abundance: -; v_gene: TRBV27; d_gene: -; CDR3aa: CASNPTGANVLTF; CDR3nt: TGTGCCAGCAACCCGACCGGGGCCAACGTCCTGACTTTC
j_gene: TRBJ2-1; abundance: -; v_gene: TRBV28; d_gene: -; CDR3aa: CASSLFLRSYNEQFF; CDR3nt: TGTGCCAGCAGTTTATTCTTGCGCTCCTACAATGAGCAGTTCTTC
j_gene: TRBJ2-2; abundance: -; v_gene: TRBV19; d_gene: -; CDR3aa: CASSIGTAKGVDTGELFF; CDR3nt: TGTGCCAGTAGTATAGGGACAGCCAAAGGGGTAGACACCGGGGAGCTGTTTTTT
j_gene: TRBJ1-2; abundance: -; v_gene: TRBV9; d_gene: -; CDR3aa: CASSPRGEMGYTF; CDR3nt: TGTGCCAGCAGCCCGAGAGGGGAGATGGGCTACACCTTC
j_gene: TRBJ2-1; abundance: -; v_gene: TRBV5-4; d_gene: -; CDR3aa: CASSSLGPEQFF; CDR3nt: TGTGCTAGCAGCTCGCTGGGGCCTGAGCAGTTCTTC
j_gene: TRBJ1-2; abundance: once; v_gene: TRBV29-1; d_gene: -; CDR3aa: CSVEKHNYGYTF; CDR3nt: TGCAGCGTTGAAAAACACAACTATGGCTACACCTTC
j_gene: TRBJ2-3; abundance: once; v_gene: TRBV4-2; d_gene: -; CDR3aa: CASSQDATGRDTQYF; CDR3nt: TGTGCCAGCAGCCAAGACGCGACAGGCAGAGATACGCAGTATTTT
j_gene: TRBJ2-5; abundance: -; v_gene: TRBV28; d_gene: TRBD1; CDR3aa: CASSNLRDRQETQYF; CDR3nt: TGTGCCAGCAGTAACCTCCGGGACAGGCAAGAGACCCAGTACTTC
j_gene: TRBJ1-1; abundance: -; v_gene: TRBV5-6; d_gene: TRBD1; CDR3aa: CASSLGTGRSSTEAFF; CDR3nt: TGTGCCAGCAGCTTGGGGACAGGGAGGTCGAGCACTGAAGCTTTCTTT
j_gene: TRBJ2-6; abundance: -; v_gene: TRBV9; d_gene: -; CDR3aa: CATTRGESGANVLTF; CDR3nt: TGTGCCACTACCAGGGGAGAAAGTGGGGCCAACGTCCTGACTTTC
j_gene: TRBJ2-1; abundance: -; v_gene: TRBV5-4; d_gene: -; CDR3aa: CASSLDPHEQFF; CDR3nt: TGTGCCAGCAGCTTGGATCCTCATGAGCAGTTCTTC
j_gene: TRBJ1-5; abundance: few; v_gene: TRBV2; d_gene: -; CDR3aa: CASSMGNQPQHF; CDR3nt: TGTGCCAGCAGCATGGGTAATCAGCCCCAGCATTTT
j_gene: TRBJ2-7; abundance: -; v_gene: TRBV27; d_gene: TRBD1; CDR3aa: CASRHRDRDDEQYF; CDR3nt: TGTGCCAGCAGGCACCGGGACAGGGACGACGAGCAGTACTTC
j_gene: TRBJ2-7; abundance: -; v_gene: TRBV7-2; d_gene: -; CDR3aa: CASSPGLSGEQYF; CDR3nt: TGTGCCAGCAGCCCCGGGCTGTCTGGCGAGCAGTACTTC
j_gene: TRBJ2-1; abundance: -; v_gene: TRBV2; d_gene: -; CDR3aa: CASSPGDRAYNEQFF; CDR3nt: TGTGCCAGCAGTCCAGGCGATCGGGCCTACAATGAGCAGTTCTTC
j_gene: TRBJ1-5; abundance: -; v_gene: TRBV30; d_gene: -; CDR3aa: CAWSVGNLNQPQHF; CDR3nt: TGTGCCTGGAGTGTAGGGAACCTCAATCAGCCCCAGCATTTT
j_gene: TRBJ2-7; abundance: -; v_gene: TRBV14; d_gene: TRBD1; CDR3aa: CASSPGQGGILSYEQYF; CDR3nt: TGTGCCAGCAGCCCGGGACAGGGAGGAATCCTCTCCTACGAGCAGTACTTC
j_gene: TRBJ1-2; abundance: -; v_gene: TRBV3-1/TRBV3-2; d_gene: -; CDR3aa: CASTWNLKVNGYTF; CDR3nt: TGTGCCAGCACCTGGAACCTAAAAGTGAATGGCTACACCTTC
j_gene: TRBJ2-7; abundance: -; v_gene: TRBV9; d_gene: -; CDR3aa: CASSVATAAYEQYF; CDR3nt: TGTGCCAGCAGCGTAGCTACGGCAGCCTACGAGCAGTACTTC
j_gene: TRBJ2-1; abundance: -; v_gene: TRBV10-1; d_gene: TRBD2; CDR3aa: CASNASGRALNEQFF; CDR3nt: TGCGCCAGCAACGCTAGCGGGAGGGCGTTGAATGAGCAGTTCTTC
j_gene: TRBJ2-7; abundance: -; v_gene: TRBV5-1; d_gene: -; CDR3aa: CASTETPGREQYF; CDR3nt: TGCGCCAGCACCGAAACTCCGGGTAGGGAGCAGTACTTC
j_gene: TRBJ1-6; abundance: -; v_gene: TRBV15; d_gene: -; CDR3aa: CATSRVQGISDSPLHF; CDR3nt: TGTGCCACCAGCAGGGTACAGGGAATTTCGGATTCACCCCTCCACTTT